The sequence of this TCR beta chain was determined in a study of regulatory T cells in long-lasting Graves disease. With regard to this clonotype: Its antigen is undetermined.

General study points: Persistent disease favored TRBV28, TRBJ1-2 and TRBJ2-5.

Time point defined: newly diagnosed GD, antithyroid drugs for less than 3 months. Making the TCR library involved RNA that had been extracted from PBMCs. HTBI primers from iRepertoire and Arm-PCR of CDR3 regions yielded the TCR beta libraries. TCRdb independently ran MiXCR on the multiplex PCR reads; one entry per CDR3 protein. Seen here are 350,000 to 550,000 distinct CDR3 sequences, 14% to 15% observed once, and the top ten hold 16%. V was pared by 3 bases and J by 5 bases, with 13 bases between. The CDR3 covers 14 residues. The same data also went into a second study, on T cells in Graves' hyperthyroidism and ophthalmopathy. That study reports: HTBI primers were used for first-round RT-PCR of the TCR CDR3.

Specimen: peripheral blood mononuclear cells (PBMCs), collected at new diagnosis, from a patient treated with antithyroid drugs. The TCR was taken from a woman aged 25-40 years with Graves disease. The chain combines TRBV12-3 or TRBV12-4 with TRBJ2-5; possibly TRBD1 for D (7 bases). CDR3 sequence (DNA): TGTGCCAGCAGTTTGGCCCAGGGGGGCGAGACCCAGTACTTC. It encodes CASSLAQGGETQYF.